This T cell receptor beta chain appears in the sequencing data of a study of technical replicates of blood from several donors. Method: immunoSEQ multiplex PCR; TCRdb's copy keeps in-frame clones and lacks some. Seen here are tens of thousands of clones, 85% to 95% observed once, and the top ten hold 0.25% to 0.3%. From germline, CDR1 is SNHLY and CDR2 FYNNEI. CDR3 length equals 16 residues. The V and J ends lost 10 bases and 0 bases respectively, with 19 bases between them. The source material was T cells isolated from PBMCs. This sequence originates from a human donor in good health. V gene TRBV2 combines with J gene TRBJ1-3; possibly TRBD1 for D (6 bases). CDR3 DNA sequence: TGTGCCACCGGACAGCCCGCTCGTCTCTCTGGAAACACCATATATTTT. This gives the protein CATGQPARLSGNTIYF.